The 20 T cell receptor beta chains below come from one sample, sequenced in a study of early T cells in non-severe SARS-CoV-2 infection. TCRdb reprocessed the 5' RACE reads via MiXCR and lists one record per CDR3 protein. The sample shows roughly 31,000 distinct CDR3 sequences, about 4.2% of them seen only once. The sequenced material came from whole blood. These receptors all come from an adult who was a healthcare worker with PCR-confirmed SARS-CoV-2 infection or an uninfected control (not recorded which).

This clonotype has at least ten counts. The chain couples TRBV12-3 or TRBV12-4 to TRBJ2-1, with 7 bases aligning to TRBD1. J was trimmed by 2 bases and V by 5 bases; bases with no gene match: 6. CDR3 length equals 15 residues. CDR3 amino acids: CASSRAGTAYNEQFF. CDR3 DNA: TGTGCCAGCAGTCGCGCCGGGACAGCCTACAATGAGCAGTTCTTC.

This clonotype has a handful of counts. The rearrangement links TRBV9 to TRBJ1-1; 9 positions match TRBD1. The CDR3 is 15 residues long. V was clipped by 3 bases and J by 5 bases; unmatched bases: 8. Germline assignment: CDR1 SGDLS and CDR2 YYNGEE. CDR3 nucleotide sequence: TGTGCCAGCAGCGGCACAGGGGGCTTGGGGACTGAAGCTTTCTTT. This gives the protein CASSGTGGLGTEAFF. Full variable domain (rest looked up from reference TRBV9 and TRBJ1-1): DSGVTQTPKHLITATGQRVTLRCSPRSGDLSVYWYQQSLDQGLQFLIQYYNGEERAKGNILERFSAQQFPDLHSELNLSSLELGDSALYFCASSGTGGLGTEAFFGQGTRLTVV.

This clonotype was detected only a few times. The CDR3, as DNA: TGTGCCAGCAGCTTAGGAACTAGCGGGAAACTCGAGCAGTACTTC. This sequence encodes CASSLGTSGKLEQYF. The chain employs TRBV7-9 and TRBJ2-7, with 10 bases that match TRBD2. Germline V gene data show CDR1 as SEHNR and CDR2 as FQNEAQ (reference sequence). CDR3 size: 15 residues. Trimming at V came to 1 base and at J to 6 bases, leaving 6 bases not matched to a gene.

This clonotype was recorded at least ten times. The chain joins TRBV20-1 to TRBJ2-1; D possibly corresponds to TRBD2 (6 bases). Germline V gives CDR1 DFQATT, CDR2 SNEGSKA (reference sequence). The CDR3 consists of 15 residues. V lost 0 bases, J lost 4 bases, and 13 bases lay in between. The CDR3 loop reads CSARDQGLIYNEQFF. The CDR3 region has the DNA TGCAGTGCTAGAGATCAGGGACTGATATACAATGAGCAGTTCTTC.

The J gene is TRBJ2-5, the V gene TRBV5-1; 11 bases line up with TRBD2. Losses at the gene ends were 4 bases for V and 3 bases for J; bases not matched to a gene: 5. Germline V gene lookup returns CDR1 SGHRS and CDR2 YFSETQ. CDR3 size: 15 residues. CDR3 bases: TGCGCCAGCAGCGCGGGGACTAGCGGCAAAGAGACCCAGTACTTC. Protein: CASSAGTSGKETQYF.

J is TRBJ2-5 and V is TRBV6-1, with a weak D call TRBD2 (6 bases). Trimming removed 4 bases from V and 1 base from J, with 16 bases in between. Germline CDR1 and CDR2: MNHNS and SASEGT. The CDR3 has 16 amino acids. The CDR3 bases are TGTGCCAGCAGTGTTGGGCTCCTAGCGTCCCAAGAGACCCAGTACTTC. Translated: CASSVGLLASQETQYF.

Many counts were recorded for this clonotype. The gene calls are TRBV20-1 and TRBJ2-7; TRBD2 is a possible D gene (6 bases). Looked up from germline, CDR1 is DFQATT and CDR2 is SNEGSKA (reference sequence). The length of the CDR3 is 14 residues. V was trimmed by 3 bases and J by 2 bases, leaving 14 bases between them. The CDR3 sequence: CSASKASATYEQYF. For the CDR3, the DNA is TGCAGTGCTAGTAAGGCTAGCGCAACCTACGAGCAGTACTTC.

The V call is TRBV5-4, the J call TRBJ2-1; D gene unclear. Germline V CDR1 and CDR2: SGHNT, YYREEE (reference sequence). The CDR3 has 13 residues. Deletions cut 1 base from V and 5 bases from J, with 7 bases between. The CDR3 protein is CASSLPSHNEQFF. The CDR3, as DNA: TGTGCCAGCAGCTTGCCGTCACACAATGAGCAGTTCTTC.

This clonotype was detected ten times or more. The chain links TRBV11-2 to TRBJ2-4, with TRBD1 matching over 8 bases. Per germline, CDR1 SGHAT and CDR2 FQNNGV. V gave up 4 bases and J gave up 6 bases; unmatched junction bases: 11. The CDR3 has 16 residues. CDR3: CASSYTGTGHINIQYF. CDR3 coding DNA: TGTGCCAGCAGCTATACCGGGACAGGTCATATAAACATTCAGTACTTC. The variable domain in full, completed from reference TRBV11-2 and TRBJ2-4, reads EAGVAQSPRYKIIEKRQSVAFWCNPISGHATLYWYQQILGQGPKLLIQFQNNGVVDDSQLPKDRFSAERLKGVDSTLKIQPAKLEDSAVYLCASSYTGTGHINIQYFGAGTRLSVL.

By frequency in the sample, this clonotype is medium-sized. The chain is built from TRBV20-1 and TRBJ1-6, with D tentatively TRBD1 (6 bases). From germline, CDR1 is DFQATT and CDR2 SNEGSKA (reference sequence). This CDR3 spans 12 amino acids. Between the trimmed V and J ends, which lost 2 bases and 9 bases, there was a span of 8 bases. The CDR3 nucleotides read TGCAGTGCTAGACAGGGGCCTTCACCCCTCCACTTT. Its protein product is CSARQGPSPLHF.

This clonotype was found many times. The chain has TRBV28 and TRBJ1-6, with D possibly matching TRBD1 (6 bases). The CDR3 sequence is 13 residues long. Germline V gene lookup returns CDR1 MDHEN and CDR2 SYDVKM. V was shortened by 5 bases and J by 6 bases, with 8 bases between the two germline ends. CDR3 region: CASSPGVNSPLHF. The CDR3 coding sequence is TGTGCCAGCAGTCCAGGGGTTAATTCACCCCTCCACTTT.

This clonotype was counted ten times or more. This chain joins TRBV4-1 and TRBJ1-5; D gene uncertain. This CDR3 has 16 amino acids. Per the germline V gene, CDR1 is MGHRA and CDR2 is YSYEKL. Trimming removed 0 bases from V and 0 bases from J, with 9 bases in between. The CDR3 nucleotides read TGCGCCAGCAGCCAAGAGGGAAGAAATAGCAATCAGCCCCAGCATTTT. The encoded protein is CASSQEGRNSNQPQHF.

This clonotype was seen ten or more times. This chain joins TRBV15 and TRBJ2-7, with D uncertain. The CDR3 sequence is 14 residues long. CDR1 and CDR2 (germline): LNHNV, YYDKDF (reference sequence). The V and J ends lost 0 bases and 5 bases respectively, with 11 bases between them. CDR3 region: CATSRDPSIDEQYF. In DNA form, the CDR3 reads TGTGCCACCAGCAGAGATCCGTCGATCGACGAGCAGTACTTC.

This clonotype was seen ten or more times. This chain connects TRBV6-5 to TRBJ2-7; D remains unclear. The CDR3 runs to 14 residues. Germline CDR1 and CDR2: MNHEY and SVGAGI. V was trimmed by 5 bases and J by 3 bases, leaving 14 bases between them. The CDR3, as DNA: TGTGCCAGCAGTCCCCGAGGTTATATCTACGAGCAGTACTTC. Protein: CASSPRGYIYEQYF.

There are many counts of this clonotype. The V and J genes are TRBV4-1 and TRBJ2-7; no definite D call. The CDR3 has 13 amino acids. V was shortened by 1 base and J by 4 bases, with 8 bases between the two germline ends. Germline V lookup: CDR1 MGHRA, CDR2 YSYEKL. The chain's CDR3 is CASSQVASYEQYF. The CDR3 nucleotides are TGCGCCAGCAGCCAAGTGGCCAGTTACGAGCAGTACTTC.

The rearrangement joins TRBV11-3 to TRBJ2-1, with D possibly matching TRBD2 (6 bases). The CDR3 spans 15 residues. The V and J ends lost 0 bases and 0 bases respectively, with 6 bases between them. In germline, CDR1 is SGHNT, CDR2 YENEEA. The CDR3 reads CASSLDGSSYNEQFF. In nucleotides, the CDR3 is TGTGCCAGCAGCTTAGACGGGAGCTCCTACAATGAGCAGTTCTTC.

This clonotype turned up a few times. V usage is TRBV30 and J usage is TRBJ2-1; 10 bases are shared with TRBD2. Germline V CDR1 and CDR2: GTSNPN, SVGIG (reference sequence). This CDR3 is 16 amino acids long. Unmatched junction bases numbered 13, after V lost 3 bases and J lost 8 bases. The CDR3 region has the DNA TGTGCCTGGAGCGTCCTAGCGGGAGACGGTAGGGATGAGCAGTTCTTC. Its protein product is CAWSVLAGDGRDEQFF.

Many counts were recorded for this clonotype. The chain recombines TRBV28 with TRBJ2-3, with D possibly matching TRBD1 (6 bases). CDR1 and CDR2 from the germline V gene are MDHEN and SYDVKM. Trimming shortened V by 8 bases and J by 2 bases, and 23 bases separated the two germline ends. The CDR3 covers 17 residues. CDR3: CASVTPTGIINTDTQYF. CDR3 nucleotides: TGTGCCAGCGTTACGCCGACAGGAATAATTAACACAGATACGCAGTATTTT.

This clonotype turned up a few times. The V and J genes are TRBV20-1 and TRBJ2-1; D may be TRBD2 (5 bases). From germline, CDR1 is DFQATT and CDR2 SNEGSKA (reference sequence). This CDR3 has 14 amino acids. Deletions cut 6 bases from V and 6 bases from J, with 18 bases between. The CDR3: CSAVQYLEGNEQFF. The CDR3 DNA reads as TGCAGTGCCGTTCAGTACCTTGAGGGCAATGAGCAGTTCTTC.

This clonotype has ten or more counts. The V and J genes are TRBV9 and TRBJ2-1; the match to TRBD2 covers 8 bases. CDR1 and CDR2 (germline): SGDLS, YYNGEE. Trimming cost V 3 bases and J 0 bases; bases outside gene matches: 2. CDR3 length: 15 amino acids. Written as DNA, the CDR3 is TGTGCCAGCAGCGCAAGCGGGAGCTCCTACAATGAGCAGTTCTTC. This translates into CASSASGSSYNEQFF.